Reported below is one T cell receptor beta chain. The target antigen is unknown. The data were obtained in a study of CD8+CD57+ T cells in acquired aplastic anemia. The overall study: Recorded DNA amounts for sorted CD4+ and CD8+ cells had an average of about 3 ug.

The CDR3 runs 15 residues. With V trimmed by 5 bases and J by 2 bases, 3 bases remained unmatched. The germline V gene has CDR1 SGHTA and CDR2 FQGTGA. General observations from the study: Simpson's diversity of CD8+ cells was not significantly different in patients compared with controls.

Profiling of TCR beta VDJ combinations and CDR3 sequences used genomic DNA as template. TCRdb re-derived calls from the reads in MiXCR, one entry per CDR3 protein. The sample shows roughly 180,000 distinct CDR3 sequences, under 70% of them seen only once. This chain links TRBV7-3 with TRBJ2-3; TRBD2 matches 11 bases. The source of this sequence is a human donor with severe aplastic anemia or a healthy control (not recorded which). Input material: sorted CD4+, CD8+, or CD8+CD57+ T cells (not recorded which) from PBMCs. CDR3 residues: CASSQLAGDTDTQYF. In nucleotides, the CDR3 is TGTGCCAGCAGCCAACTAGCGGGGGACACAGATACGCAGTATTTT.